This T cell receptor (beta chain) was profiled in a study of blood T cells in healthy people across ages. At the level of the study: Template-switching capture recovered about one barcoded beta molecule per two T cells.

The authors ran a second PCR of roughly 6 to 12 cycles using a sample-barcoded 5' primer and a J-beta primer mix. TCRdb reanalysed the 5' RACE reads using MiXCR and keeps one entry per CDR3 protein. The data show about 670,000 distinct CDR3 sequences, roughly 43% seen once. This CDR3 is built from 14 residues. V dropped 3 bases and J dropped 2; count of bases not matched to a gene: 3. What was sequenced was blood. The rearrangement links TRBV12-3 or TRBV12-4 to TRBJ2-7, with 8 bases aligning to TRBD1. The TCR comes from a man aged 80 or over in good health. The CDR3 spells CASSFEQGAYEQYF. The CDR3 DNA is TGTGCCAGCAGTTTTGAACAGGGGGCCTACGAGCAGTACTTC.